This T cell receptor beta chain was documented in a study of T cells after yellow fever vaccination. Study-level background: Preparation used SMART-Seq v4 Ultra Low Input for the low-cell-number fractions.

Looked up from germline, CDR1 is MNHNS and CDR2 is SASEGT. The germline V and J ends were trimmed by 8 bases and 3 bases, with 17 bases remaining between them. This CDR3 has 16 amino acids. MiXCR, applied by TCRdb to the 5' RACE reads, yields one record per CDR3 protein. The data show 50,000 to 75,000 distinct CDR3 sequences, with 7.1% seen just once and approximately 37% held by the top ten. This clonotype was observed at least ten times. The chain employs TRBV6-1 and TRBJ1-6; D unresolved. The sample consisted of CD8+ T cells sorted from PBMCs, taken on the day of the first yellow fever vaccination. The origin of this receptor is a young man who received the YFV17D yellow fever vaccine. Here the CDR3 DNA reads TGTGCCAGCGCGGGGTCGGGCGAGAGCTATAATTCACCCCTCCACTTT. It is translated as CASAGSGESYNSPLHF.